This T cell receptor (beta chain) was observed in a study of blood T cell repertoires in COVID-19. As for the study in general: Acute and convalescent COVID-19 samples came from the United States, Italy and Spain. Nucleic acid was either cDNA or gDNA, and it came from T cells, B-cell-depleted T cells, or PBMCs.

Under the authors' procedure: Estimates of nucleated cell counts were drawn from the amplification of reference gene primers. Method: immunoSEQ multiplex PCR; TCRdb's copy keeps in-frame clones and lacks some. V and J calls and clone size are those listed in that table; D and trimming were worked out from the DNA. The table shows about 24,000 clones, with around 86% occurring only once. V was cut by 4 bases and J by 6 bases, with 10 bases left in between. Germline values: CDR1 SGHTA, CDR2 FQGNSA. This CDR3 has 13 residues. The clonotype was recovered from a man aged 50-60 years with active COVID-19. Sequencing was performed on peripheral blood. The chain carries TRBV7-2 and TRBJ1-5; the D gene is possibly TRBD1 (6 bases). The CDR3 loop is CASSWAQGQPQHF. CDR3 sequence (DNA): TGTGCCAGCAGCTGGGCACAGGGTCAGCCCCAGCATTTT. The variable domain in full, completed from reference TRBV7-2 and TRBJ1-5, reads GAGVSQSPSNKVTEKGKDVELRCDPISGHTALYWYRQSLGQGLEFLIYFQGNSAPDKSGLPSDRFSAERTGGSVSTLTIQRTQQEDSAVYLCASSWAQGQPQHFGDGTRLSIL.